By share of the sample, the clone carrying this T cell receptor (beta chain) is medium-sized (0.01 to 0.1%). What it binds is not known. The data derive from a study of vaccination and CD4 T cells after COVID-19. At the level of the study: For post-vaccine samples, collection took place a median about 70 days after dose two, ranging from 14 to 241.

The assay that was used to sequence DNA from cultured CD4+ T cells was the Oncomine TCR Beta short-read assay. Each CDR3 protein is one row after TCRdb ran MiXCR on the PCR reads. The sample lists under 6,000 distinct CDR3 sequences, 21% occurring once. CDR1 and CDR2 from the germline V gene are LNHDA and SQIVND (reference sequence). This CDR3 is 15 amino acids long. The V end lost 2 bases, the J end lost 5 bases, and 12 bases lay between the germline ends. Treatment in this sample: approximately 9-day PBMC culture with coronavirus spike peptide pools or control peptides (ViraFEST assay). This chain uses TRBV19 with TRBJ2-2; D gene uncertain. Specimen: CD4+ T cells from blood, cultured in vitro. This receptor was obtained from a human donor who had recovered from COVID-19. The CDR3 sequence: CASSINEAVTGELFF. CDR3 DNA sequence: TGTGCCAGTAGTATAAACGAAGCAGTAACCGGGGAGCTGTTTTTT.